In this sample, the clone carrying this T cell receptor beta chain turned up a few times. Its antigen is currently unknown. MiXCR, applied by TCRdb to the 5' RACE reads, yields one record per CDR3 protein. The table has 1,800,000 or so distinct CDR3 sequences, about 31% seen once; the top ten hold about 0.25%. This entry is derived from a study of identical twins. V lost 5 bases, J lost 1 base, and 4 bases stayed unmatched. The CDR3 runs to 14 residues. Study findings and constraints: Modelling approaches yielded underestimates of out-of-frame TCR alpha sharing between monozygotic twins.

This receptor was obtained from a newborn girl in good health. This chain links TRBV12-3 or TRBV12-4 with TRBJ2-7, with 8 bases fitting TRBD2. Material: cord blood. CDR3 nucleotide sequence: TGTGCCAGCAGTGGTAGCGGGATATCCTACGAGCAGTACTTC. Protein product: CASSGSGISYEQYF.